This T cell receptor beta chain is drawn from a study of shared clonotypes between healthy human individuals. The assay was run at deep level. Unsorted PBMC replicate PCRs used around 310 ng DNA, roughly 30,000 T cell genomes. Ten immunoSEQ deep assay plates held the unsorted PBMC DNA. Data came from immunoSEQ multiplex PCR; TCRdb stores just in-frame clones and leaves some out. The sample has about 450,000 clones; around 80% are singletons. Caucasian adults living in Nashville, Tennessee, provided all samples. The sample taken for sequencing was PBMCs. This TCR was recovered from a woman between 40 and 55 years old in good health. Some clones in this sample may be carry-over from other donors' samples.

CDR3 residues: CASTEGTEAFF. As DNA, the CDR3 is TGTGCCAGCACCGAAGGGACTGAAGCTTTCTTT. The chain recombines TRBV6-1 with TRBJ1-1; D is unresolved. Germline V gene lookup returns CDR1 MNHNS and CDR2 SASEGT. V was cut by 7 bases and J by 5 bases, with 8 bases left in between. There are 11 residues in the CDR3.